This T cell receptor (beta chain) comes out of a study of cytomegalovirus exposure and HLA in healthy donors (dated by TCRdb to the late 2010s). About the full investigation: In an earlier analysis of some 610 of the donors, 250 to 300 Gb of sequence data and approximately 100 million unique TCR beta sequences from 150 million to 200 million T cells were reported. About 330 gigabases of sequencing data and 75 million to 85 million unique TCR sequences made up an early release that covered some 640 HLA-typed donors. Of the roughly 400 genotyped donors, over 80% were placed in the genetic ancestry cluster associated with self-reported Caucasian donors. The aim of the study was to test whether cataloging public T cell receptors could identify signatures of past pathogen exposure. The T cell repertoires of 666 subjects were profiled by immunosequencing and related to cytomegalovirus serostatus. Along with the approximately 650-subject first cohort, a separate validation cohort of around 120 different subjects was used. To predict cytomegalovirus infection status, the study combined high-throughput TCR immunosequencing, statistical association of individual TCRs with disease status, and machine learning. To study patterns of TCR occurrence, a later analysis re-analyzed previously published TCR beta repertoires from 666 donors and added high-resolution HLA genotyping. Rather than drawing on any new phenotypic data, the later analysis identified candidate immune exposures from TCR beta sequences and the way those sequences occurred across donors. In an earlier analysis of several hundred of the donors, high-throughput TCR beta sequencing was used to judge whether each TCR beta V gene segment behaved as functional or pseudogenic. Donor age, sex, ethnicity and CMV serostatus were compiled together with the repertoire data. A later genetic analysis took genome-wide SNP genotypes for about three fifths of the 666 donors and used that subset as a discovery cohort. Every discovery cohort repertoire had been produced on one sequencing platform. Both class I and class II loci were covered by HLA typing, at four-digit resolution. Typing coverage varied by locus: about 620-630 donors for A, B, C, DRB1 and DQB1; approximately 500 for DQA1; about 590 for DPA1; 450 to 480 for DPB1. Four to six DR-DQ haplotypes were handled as single units for association and clustering because linkage in the cohort was strong. Among about 360 genotyped donors of the cohort, an average of approximately 250,000 unique TCR beta nucleotide sequences were sequenced per donor, about a sixth of them non-productive.

The library was generated by the immunoSEQ multiplex PCR assay. For the multiplex PCR, a mixture combining 60 forward primers for TCR Vbeta segments and 13 reverse primers for TCR Jbeta segments was used. The CDR3 region of rearranged TCR beta genes was amplified from genomic DNA with a multiplex PCR assay. The Illumina HiSeq System was used to sequence the amplified TCR beta libraries as 87-base-pair reads. The paper's data handling went like this. A later analysis counted approximately 84 million unique TCR beta chains across the 550 to 750 repertoires, and some 11 million of these chains were shared by at least two donors. Raw reads were error-corrected and collapsed into unique sequences with a nearest-neighbor algorithm that merged closely related sequences to remove PCR and sequencing errors. Alignment of CDR3 sequences to IMGT reference sequences was used to assign V, D and J gene segments. For a sequence to be retained, a match of at least six nucleotides to both a V gene segment and a J gene segment was required. Rearrangements were classified as productive when the CDR3 lacked stop codons and remained in frame with V and J, and all other rearrangements were classified as non-productive. Following IMGT convention, CDR3 was defined as the stretch from the second conserved V-encoded cysteine to the conserved J-encoded phenylalanine. Sequences without an unambiguous match to a single V gene segment were excluded from the earlier analysis of almost 600 of the donors. An earlier analysis of 500 to 600 of the donors classified V segments as functional when productive rearrangements were above 56.7% and as segregating when the standard deviation between donors was above 5%. A statistical classification framework was built to diagnose cytomegalovirus status from the catalog of TCR beta chain sequences. In a later analysis, TCR nucleotide sequences were compared against IMGT/GENE-DB human TR gene sequences so that V and J genes could be assigned. A later analysis assigned CDR3 sequences and most-parsimonious VDJ recombination scenarios with the TCRdist pipeline. In a later analysis, each TCR beta chain was defined by its CDR3 amino acid sequence together with its V-gene family, and reads without a unique V-gene family were excluded. As a way to deal with suspected cross-contamination and a sequencing artifact, a later analysis dropped approximately 570 nucleotide sequences that were highly shared and had low generation probability. In a later analysis, a clonal expansion index was calculated for each public chain from normalized within-repertoire ranks of inferred template counts. A later analysis computed generation probabilities with a VDJ recombination model fitted to out-of-frame rearrangements, and checked the results against IGoR. In a later analysis, hypergeometric tests were used to score TCR-TCR, TCR-HLA and TCR-CMV co-occurrence, with a repertoire-size bias correction applied to TCR pairs. False discovery rates were estimated in a later analysis by permuting HLA or CMV assignments 20 times. In a later analysis, co-occurring TCRs were grouped using DBSCAN, with TCRdist sequence similarity added in when clustering inside HLA-allele-positive subsets. For co-occurrence clustering, repertoires with fewer than 30,000 or more than 120,000 public chains were excluded, along with five or six repertoires with anomalous nucleotide sharing. TCRdb mirrors the immuneACCESS table, restricted to in-frame sequences. Some clones are absent from its copies; in checked studies, under half trace to an unresolved V gene, and the reason for the others is unknown. The DNA gave D and trimming, while V, J and clone size come from that table. Here the sample has under 60,000 clones; 60% to 80% occur a single time. The ten largest make up 2.5% to 3.5% of the sample.

From the cysteine through the phenylalanine, the CDR3 covers 18 amino acids. Only CDR3 DNA is held: 54 bases, read in frame from base 1. V has 4 bases trimmed and J has 6 bases trimmed; junction bases matching no gene number 14. The germline V gene encodes CDR1 SGHNT and CDR2 YYREEE (reference sequence). The cohort consisted of 650 to 700 healthy bone marrow donors. Cohort members were all nominally healthy when sampled, although unrecorded immune exposures were likely present. The donor was CMV seropositive and belonged to the group of 250 to 300 seropositive cohort members. Each donor provided a peripheral blood sample, and peripheral blood mononuclear cells were used for TCR beta sequencing. The Qiagen DNeasy Blood Extraction Kit was used to extract genomic DNA from the blood cell samples. What the authors observed across the whole study: The study gave a list of under 200 TCR beta chains associated with cytomegalovirus. Most CMV-associated TCR beta chains appeared to be HLA-restricted in a later analysis, and the HLA associations seemed to be driven largely by CMV exposure. When HLA alleles, especially DR and DQ, strongly co-occurred, attributing TCR associations to individual alleles was difficult. The sequencing pipeline was judged likely to have produced a cluster of highly shared sequence variants as a technical artifact. In a later analysis, 16,951 TCR beta sequences were associated with specific HLA alleles at a false discovery rate of 0.05. This cohort had only TCR beta chains sequenced, and the lack of alpha or paired-chain data limited which features could be detected. Broadly in line with IMGT annotations, most TCR beta V segments showed up in productive rearrangements about 90% or about 30% of the time in an earlier analysis of around 550 of the donors. An association between a missense DCLRE1C variant and V-gene and J-gene trimming of TCR beta chains was found in a later genetic analysis and replicated in an independent cohort. A later analysis reported that several top co-occurrence clusters appeared linked to parvovirus B19, influenza, CMV and Epstein-Barr virus. Compared with equally common non-associated chains, HLA-associated TCR beta chains in a later analysis were more clonally expanded and had lower generation probabilities. The earlier analysis of some 540 of the donors excluded fewer than 20 rarely observed V segments, including chromosome 9 orphons, because counts were too low. A few of the identified cytomegalovirus-associated TCR beta chains were confirmed in vitro to be specific for cytomegalovirus antigens. Because some donors lacked HLA typing at each locus, the association tests relied only on the typed subset. Sequencing depth was assumed to be roughly uniform across donors in the presence/absence analyses, though that assumption may not hold. A later analysis found that TCR association rates varied across HLA loci, with DRB1 alleles showing the most associated TCRs and HLA-C alleles the fewest. CMV serostatus was the only immune exposure information available for the cohort. A further reported finding was that TCR beta sequences accurately predicted the HLA-A and HLA-B alleles for most subjects in the first cohort. While some public TCRs were present in many individuals, most TCR sequences turned up only very rarely across donors. According to the authors, the approach could potentially be generalized to other disease states and immunological phenotypes. Correlated functional status among segregating V segments might be attributable to linkage disequilibrium, but an unknown experimental factor could not be ruled out. A later genetic analysis reported fewer N-insertions in productive TCRs among donors in an Asian-associated ancestry cluster than the roughly 700-donor mean. In both the original and validation cohorts, the classifier was reported to diagnose cytomegalovirus status with high specificity and sensitivity. The 87-base-pair reads could not distinguish some IMGT-functional V segments, including TRBV6-2 and TRBV6-3, so those segments were excluded.

For this clone: Its antigen remains undetermined. No base quality values were provided; no much bigger clone lies one nucleotide off.

Source material: PBMCs. The chain was built from TRBV5-4 and TRBJ2-3, with 13 junctional bases fitting TRBD2. This sequence originates from a woman in her thirties or forties in good health and CMV-seropositive. CDR3 sequence: CASSAGTSGITIPDTQYF. Here is the DNA: TGTGCCAGCAGCGCCGGGACTAGCGGGATCACGATCCCGGATACGCAGTATTTT.